The rows below give T cell receptor beta chains drawn from one sample of a study of vaccination and CD4 T cells after COVID-19. TCRdb reprocessed the PCR reads with MiXCR, giving one entry per CDR3 protein. This table has several thousand distinct CDR3 sequences, roughly 38% appearing once. Their antigens remain unidentified. Sequenced material: CD4+ T cells from blood, cultured in vitro. These receptor sequences come from a human donor in good health. CDR3s include the opening cysteine and the closing phenylalanine or tryptophan. Each record gives: V gene, D gene, J gene, clone size, CDR3 protein, CDR3 DNA. D genes are given only for firm matches. Clone size is shown for a subset of rows, as once, few, many or a class of expanded clone.

TRBV6-1	-	TRBJ2-4	-	CASSEPTGAKNIQYF	TGTGCCAGCAGTGAACCTACGGGCGCCAAAAACATTCAGTACTTC
TRBV12-3/TRBV12-4	-	TRBJ1-1	few	CASRIGIGAFF	TGTGCCAGCAGAATAGGTATTGGAGCTTTCTTT
TRBV19	-	TRBJ2-2	few	CASSIEPDGELFF	TGTGCCAGTAGTATAGAACCAGACGGGGAGCTGTTTTTT
TRBV5-4	TRBD1	TRBJ1-2	-	CASSPGQGLTNYGYTF	TGTGCCAGCAGCCCGGGACAGGGCCTGACTAACTATGGCTACACCTTC
TRBV7-2	-	TRBJ2-7	-	CASAEYEQYF	TGTGCCAGCGCGGAATACGAGCAGTACTTC
TRBV29-1	-	TRBJ1-2	-	CSVEGQGGYTF	TGCAGCGTTGAGGGTCAGGGTGGCTACACCTTC
TRBV10-3	TRBD1	TRBJ1-2	-	CAISRQGTNYGYTF	TGTGCCATCAGTCGACAGGGGACTAACTATGGCTACACCTTC
TRBV7-2	TRBD1	TRBJ1-2	-	CASSLATRDRGKGYAF	TGTGCCAGCAGCTTAGCAACCCGGGACAGGGGGAAGGGCTACGCCTTC
TRBV10-3	TRBD1	TRBJ1-6	-	CAIRGQGDNSPLHF	TGTGCCATCAGGGGACAGGGGGACAATTCACCCCTCCACTTT
TRBV28	-	TRBJ2-7	-	CASSFFGTHSYEQYF	TGTGCCAGCAGTTTTTTTGGGACCCACTCCTACGAGCAGTACTTC
TRBV6-2/TRBV6-3	-	TRBJ2-1	large	CASREGWLNEQFF	TGTGCCAGCAGGGAGGGATGGCTCAATGAGCAGTTCTTC
TRBV20-1	-	TRBJ2-7	-	CSAMVSGPSYEQYF	TGCAGTGCTATGGTTTCAGGGCCTTCCTACGAGCAGTACTTC
TRBV7-8	-	TRBJ1-5	-	CASIQGTGGRGQPQHF	TGTGCCAGCATTCAAGGGACCGGGGGCAGAGGTCAGCCCCAGCATTTT
TRBV6-1	TRBD1	TRBJ2-2	few	CAGQGNTGELFF	TGTGCCGGACAGGGGAACACCGGGGAGCTGTTTTTT
TRBV7-8	-	TRBJ2-5	few	CASSLARVAGETQYF	TGTGCCAGCAGCTTAGCGCGGGTAGCCGGAGAGACCCAGTACTTC
TRBV7-2	-	TRBJ2-5	few	CASSSTRTEKETQYF	TGTGCCAGCAGCTCTACAAGGACAGAAAAAGAGACCCAGTACTTC
TRBV4-3	-	TRBJ2-5	-	CAPRGGQETQYF	TGCGCCCCAAGGGGGGGCCAAGAGACCCAGTACTTC
TRBV4-2	-	TRBJ2-3	-	CASSQDRGYLSDTQYF	TGTGCCAGCAGCCAAGATCGCGGGTACCTTTCCGATACGCAGTATTTT
TRBV15	-	TRBJ2-6	-	CATSRAQGSPGANVLTF	TGTGCCACCAGCAGAGCTCAGGGGTCACCTGGGGCCAACGTCCTGACTTTC
TRBV12-3/TRBV12-4	-	TRBJ1-1	-	CASRKQGSNTEAFF	TGTGCCAGCAGGAAACAGGGATCGAACACTGAAGCTTTCTTT
TRBV7-6	TRBD1	TRBJ2-1	few	CASSGRQGIGSYNEQFF	TGTGCCAGCAGCGGAAGACAGGGCATTGGGTCCTACAATGAGCAGTTCTTC
TRBV2	-	TRBJ1-2	-	CAIFSPGLYGYTF	TGTGCCATCTTTTCTCCGGGCCTCTATGGCTACACCTTC
TRBV4-1	-	TRBJ1-5	-	CASSQEGLAHSNQPQHF	TGCGCCAGCAGCCAAGAAGGTCTGGCGCATAGCAATCAGCCCCAGCATTTT
TRBV5-1	-	TRBJ1-6	-	CASRLRGYNSPLHF	TGCGCCAGCCGATTGAGGGGGTATAATTCACCCCTCCACTTT
TRBV20-1	TRBD1	TRBJ2-3	-	CSARRQGTDTQYF	TGCAGTGCTAGACGACAGGGGACAGATACGCAGTATTTT
TRBV27	TRBD2	TRBJ2-1	-	CASSLRLAGGKYNEQFF	TGTGCCAGCAGTTTAAGACTAGCGGGGGGAAAATACAATGAGCAGTTCTTC
TRBV7-2	TRBD1	TRBJ2-2	few	CASSYPGQGFTGELFF	TGTGCCAGCAGCTATCCGGGACAGGGATTCACCGGGGAGCTGTTTTTT
TRBV27	-	TRBJ1-2	-	CASSFGGRTNYGYTF	TGTGCCAGCAGTTTCGGGGGGCGCACTAACTATGGCTACACCTTC
TRBV29-1	TRBD1	TRBJ2-7	-	CSVEGQGDEQYF	TGCAGCGTTGAAGGACAGGGTGACGAGCAGTACTTC
TRBV20-1	TRBD2	TRBJ2-3	-	CSASGSGGASTQYF	TGCAGTGCTAGCGGTAGCGGGGGGGCTTCTACGCAGTATTTT
TRBV12-3/TRBV12-4	TRBD1	TRBJ2-7	-	CASSSPGQGHDEQYF	TGTGCCAGCAGTTCACCGGGACAGGGTCACGACGAGCAGTACTTC
TRBV20-1	-	TRBJ2-5	few	CSATQGYGETQYF	TGCAGTGCTACTCAGGGGTATGGCGAGACCCAGTACTTC
TRBV24-1	TRBD2	TRBJ2-2	hyperexpanded	CATSDSTSGRGPGELFF	TGTGCCACCAGTGATTCCACTAGCGGGAGGGGTCCCGGGGAGCTGTTTTTT
TRBV10-3	TRBD1	TRBJ2-3	-	CAMGTDTDTQYF	TGTGCCATGGGGACAGACACAGATACGCAGTATTTT
TRBV30	-	TRBJ1-1	-	CAVQGFTEAFF	TGTGCCGTACAGGGCTTCACTGAAGCTTTCTTT
TRBV9	-	TRBJ1-6	-	CASSVVPFLNSPLHF	TGTGCCAGCAGCGTAGTCCCTTTCTTAAATTCACCCCTCCACTTT
TRBV6-1	-	TRBJ2-1	-	CASSPYLPGSSIYNEQFF	TGTGCCAGCAGTCCCTATCTTCCCGGGTCCTCTATCTACAATGAGCAGTTCTTC
TRBV7-9	-	TRBJ2-2	-	CASSPTFGANTGELFF	TGTGCCAGCAGCCCGACTTTTGGCGCCAACACCGGGGAGCTGTTTTTT
TRBV19	-	TRBJ2-2	-	CASSIGPKSTGELFF	TGTGCCAGTAGTATAGGCCCTAAATCCACCGGGGAGCTGTTTTTT
TRBV5-6	-	TRBJ2-3	-	CASSLVQATFTDTQYF	TGTGCCAGCAGCTTGGTGCAGGCTACCTTCACAGATACGCAGTATTTT
TRBV20-1	-	TRBJ2-3	-	CSARDLGGQLDTQYF	TGCAGTGCTAGAGATCTGGGGGGCCAGTTGGATACGCAGTATTTT
TRBV6-5	-	TRBJ1-1	-	CASSWTVDTEAFF	TGTGCCAGCAGTTGGACAGTCGACACTGAAGCTTTCTTT
TRBV6-2/TRBV6-3	-	TRBJ2-2	-	CASTRVVANTGELFF	TGTGCCAGCACTAGGGTAGTGGCCAACACCGGGGAGCTGTTTTTT
TRBV7-9	-	TRBJ1-6	few	CASSFATINSPLHF	TGTGCCAGCAGCTTCGCCACAATAAATTCACCCCTCCACTTT
TRBV9	-	TRBJ1-2	-	CASSEGPPGGGYTF	TGTGCCAGCAGCGAGGGACCCCCGGGGGGTGGCTACACCTTC
TRBV10-3	-	TRBJ1-2	few	CAIRDIVGVNYGYTF	TGTGCCATCAGGGATATCGTAGGCGTCAACTATGGCTACACCTTC
TRBV7-2	TRBD2	TRBJ2-7	-	CASSLGAGVWEQYF	TGTGCCAGCAGCTTGGGAGCGGGGGTCTGGGAGCAGTACTTC
TRBV14	TRBD2	TRBJ2-7	few	CASSHTGTSGSEYF	TGTGCCAGCAGCCATACCGGGACTAGCGGGAGTGAGTACTTC